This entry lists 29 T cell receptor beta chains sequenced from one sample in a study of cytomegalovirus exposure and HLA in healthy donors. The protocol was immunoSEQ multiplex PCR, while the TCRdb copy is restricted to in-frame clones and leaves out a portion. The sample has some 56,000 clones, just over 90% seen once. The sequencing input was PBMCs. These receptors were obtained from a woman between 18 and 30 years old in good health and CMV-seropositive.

CDR3 in amino acids: CASSHHGRGRNSPLHF. CDR3 bases: TGTGCCAGCAGCCACCACGGCAGGGGCCGCAATTCACCCCTCCACTTT. V is TRBV14 and J is TRBJ1-6; D may be TRBD1 (6 bases). The CDR3 spans 16 residues. CDR1 is SGHDN, CDR2 FVKESK, per germline. Trimming took off 3 bases at V and 7 bases at J, with 16 bases between the two ends.

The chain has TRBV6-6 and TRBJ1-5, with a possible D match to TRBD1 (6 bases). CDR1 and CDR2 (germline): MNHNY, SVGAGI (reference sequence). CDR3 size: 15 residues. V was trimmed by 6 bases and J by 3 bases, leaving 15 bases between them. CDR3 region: CASRWTDHTNQPQHF. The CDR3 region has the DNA TGTGCCAGCAGATGGACAGACCACACCAATCAGCCCCAGCATTTT.

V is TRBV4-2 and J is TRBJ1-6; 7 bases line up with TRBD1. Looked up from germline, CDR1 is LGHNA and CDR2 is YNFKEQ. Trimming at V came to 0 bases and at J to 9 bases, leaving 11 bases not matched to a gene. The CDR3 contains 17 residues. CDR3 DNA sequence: TGTGCCAGCAGCCAAGACCCCGGACAGGCCCCGTTTTCACCCCTCCACTTT. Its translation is CASSQDPGQAPFSPLHF.

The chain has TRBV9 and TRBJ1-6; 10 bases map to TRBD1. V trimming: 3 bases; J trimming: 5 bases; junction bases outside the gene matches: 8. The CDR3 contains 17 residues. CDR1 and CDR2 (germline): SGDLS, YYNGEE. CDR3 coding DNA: TGTGCCAGCAGCGCACGGGACAGGGGATCTGATAATTCACCCCTCCACTTT. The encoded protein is CASSARDRGSDNSPLHF. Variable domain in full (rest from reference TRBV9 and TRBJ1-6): DSGVTQTPKHLITATGQRVTLRCSPRSGDLSVYWYQQSLDQGLQFLIQYYNGEERAKGNILERFSAQQFPDLHSELNLSSLELGDSALYFCASSARDRGSDNSPLHFGNGTRLTVT.

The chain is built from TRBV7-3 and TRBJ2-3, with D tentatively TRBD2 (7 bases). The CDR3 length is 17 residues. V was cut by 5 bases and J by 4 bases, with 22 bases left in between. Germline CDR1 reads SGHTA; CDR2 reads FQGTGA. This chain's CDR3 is CASSPGGATGGSDTQYF. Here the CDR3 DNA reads TGTGCCAGCAGCCCGGGGGGAGCGACGGGGGGCTCAGATACGCAGTATTTT.

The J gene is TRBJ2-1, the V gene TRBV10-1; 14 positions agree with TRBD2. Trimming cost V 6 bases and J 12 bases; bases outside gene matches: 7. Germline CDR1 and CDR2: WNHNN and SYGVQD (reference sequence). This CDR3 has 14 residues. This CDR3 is CASSPTSGGAGQFF. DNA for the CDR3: TGCGCCAGCAGCCCGACTAGCGGGGGGGCCGGGCAGTTCTTC.

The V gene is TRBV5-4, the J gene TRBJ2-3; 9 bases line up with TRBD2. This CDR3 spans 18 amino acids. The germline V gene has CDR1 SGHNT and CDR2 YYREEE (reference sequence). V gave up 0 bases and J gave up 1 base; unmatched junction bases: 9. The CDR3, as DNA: TGTGCCAGCAGCTTGGCGAGCGGGGGGAACTACGGCACAGATACGCAGTATTTT. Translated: CASSLASGGNYGTDTQYF.

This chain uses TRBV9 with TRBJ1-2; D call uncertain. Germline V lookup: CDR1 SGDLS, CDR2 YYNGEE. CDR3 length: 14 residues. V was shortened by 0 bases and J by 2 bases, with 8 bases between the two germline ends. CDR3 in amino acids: CASSVDDTNYGYTF. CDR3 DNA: TGTGCCAGCAGCGTAGACGACACCAACTATGGCTACACCTTC.

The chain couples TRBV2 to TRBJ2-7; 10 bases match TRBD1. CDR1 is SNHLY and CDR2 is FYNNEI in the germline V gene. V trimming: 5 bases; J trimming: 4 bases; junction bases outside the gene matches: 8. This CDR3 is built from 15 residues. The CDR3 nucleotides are TGTGCCAGCAGTCTCTCCGGGACAGGGGCTTACGAGCAGTACTTC. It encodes CASSLSGTGAYEQYF.

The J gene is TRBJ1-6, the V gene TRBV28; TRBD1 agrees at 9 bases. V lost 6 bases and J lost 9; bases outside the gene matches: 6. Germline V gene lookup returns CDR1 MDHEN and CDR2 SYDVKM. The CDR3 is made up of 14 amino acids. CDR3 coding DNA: TGTGCCAGCAGGGAGACAGGGGGGGCTTCACCCCTCCACTTT. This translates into CASRETGGASPLHF.

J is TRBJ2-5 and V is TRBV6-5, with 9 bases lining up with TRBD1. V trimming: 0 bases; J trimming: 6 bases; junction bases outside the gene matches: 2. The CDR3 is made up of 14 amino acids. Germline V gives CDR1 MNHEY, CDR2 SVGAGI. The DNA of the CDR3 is TGTGCCAGCAGTTACTCCGACAGGGGGAAGACCCAGTACTTC. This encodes CASSYSDRGKTQYF.

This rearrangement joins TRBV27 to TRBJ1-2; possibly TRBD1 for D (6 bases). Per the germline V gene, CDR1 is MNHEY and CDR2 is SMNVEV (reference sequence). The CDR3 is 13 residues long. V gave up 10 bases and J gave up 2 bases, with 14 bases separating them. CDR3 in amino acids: CATRGGANYGYTF. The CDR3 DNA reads TGTGCCACCCGAGGGGGAGCCAACTATGGCTACACCTTC.

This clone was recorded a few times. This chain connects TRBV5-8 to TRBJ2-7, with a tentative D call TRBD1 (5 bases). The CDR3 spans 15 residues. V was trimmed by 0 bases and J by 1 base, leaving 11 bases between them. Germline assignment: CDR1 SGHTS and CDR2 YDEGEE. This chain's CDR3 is CASSLGDSKSYEQYF. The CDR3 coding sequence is TGTGCCAGCAGCTTGGGTGACAGCAAGTCCTACGAGCAGTACTTC.

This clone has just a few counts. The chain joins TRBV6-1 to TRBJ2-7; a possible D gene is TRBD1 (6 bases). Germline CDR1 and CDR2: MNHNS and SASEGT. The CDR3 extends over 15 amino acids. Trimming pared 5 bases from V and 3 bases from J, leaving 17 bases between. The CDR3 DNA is TGTGCCAGCAGTCCCGGGTCCTCCAGGGGCTACGAGCAGTACTTC. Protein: CASSPGSSRGYEQYF.

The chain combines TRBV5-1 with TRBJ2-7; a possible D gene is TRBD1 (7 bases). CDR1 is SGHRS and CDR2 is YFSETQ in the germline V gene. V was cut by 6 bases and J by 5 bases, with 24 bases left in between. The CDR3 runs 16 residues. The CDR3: CASTPFPPGGPDEQYF. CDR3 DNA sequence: TGCGCCAGCACCCCTTTTCCCCCAGGGGGGCCCGACGAGCAGTACTTC. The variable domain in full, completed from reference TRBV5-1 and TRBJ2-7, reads KAGVTQTPRYLIKTRGQQVTLSCSPISGHRSVSWYQQTPGQGLQFLFEYFSETQRNKGNFPGRFSGRQFSNSRSEMNVSTLELGDSALYLCASTPFPPGGPDEQYFGPGTRLTVT.

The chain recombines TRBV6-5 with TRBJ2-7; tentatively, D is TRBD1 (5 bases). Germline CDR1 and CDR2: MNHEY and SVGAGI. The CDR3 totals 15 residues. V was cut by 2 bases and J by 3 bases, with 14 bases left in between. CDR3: CASSYGQRQIYEQYF. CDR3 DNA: TGTGCCAGCAGTTACGGGCAGAGACAGATCTACGAGCAGTACTTC.

CDR3 nucleotide sequence: TGTGCCAGCAAACCCCTGACCCGGTTGAGGAATCAGCCCCAGCATTTT. This encodes CASKPLTRLRNQPQHF. The chain combines TRBV9 with TRBJ1-5; D unclear. This CDR3 has 16 residues. Trimming left V 6 bases short and J 4 bases short, with 20 bases between. In germline, CDR1 is SGDLS, CDR2 YYNGEE.

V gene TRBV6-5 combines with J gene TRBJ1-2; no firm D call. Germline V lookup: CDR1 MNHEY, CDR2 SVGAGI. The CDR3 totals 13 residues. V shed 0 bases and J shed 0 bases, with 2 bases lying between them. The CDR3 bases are TGTGCCAGCAGTTACTCTACTAACTATGGCTACACCTTC. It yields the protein CASSYSTNYGYTF.

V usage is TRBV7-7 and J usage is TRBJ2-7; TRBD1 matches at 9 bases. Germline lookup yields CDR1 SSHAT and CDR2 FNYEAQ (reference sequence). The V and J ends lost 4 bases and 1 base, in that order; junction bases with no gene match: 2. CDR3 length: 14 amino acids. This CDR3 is CASSSGTGSYEQYF. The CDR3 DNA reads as TGTGCCAGCAGCTCCGGGACAGGGTCCTACGAGCAGTACTTC.

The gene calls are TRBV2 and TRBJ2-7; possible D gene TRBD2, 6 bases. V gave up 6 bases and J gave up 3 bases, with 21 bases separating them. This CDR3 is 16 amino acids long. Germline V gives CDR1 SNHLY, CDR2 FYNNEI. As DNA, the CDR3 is TGTGCCAGCAGGAAGTCGGGGGTCTTCCCCAACTACGAGCAGTACTTC. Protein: CASRKSGVFPNYEQYF.

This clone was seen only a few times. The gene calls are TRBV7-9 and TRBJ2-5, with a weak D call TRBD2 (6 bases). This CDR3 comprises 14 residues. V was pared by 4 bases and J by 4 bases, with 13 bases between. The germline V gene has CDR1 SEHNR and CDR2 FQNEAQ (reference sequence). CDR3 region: CASSSPGVRETQYF. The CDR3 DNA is TGTGCCAGCAGCTCCCCGGGGGTGAGAGAGACCCAGTACTTC.

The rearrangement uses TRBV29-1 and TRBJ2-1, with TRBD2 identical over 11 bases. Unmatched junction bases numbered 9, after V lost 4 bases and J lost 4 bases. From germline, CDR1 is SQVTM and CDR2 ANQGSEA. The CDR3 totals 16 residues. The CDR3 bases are TGCAGCGTTGCTGGGCTAGCGGGGGGCTTATACAATGAGCAGTTCTTC. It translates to CSVAGLAGGLYNEQFF.

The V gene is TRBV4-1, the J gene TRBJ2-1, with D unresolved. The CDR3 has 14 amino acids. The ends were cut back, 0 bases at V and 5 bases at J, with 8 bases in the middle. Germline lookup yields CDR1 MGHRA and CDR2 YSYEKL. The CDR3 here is CASSQDRRDNEQFF. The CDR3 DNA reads TGCGCCAGCAGCCAAGATCGGAGAGACAATGAGCAGTTCTTC.

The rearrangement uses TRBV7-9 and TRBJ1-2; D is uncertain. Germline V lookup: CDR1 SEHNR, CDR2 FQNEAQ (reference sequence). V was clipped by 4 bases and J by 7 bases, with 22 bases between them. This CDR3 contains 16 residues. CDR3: CASSSDLGYSGFGYTF. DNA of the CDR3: TGTGCCAGCAGCTCCGATTTAGGTTACTCGGGGTTTGGCTACACCTTC.

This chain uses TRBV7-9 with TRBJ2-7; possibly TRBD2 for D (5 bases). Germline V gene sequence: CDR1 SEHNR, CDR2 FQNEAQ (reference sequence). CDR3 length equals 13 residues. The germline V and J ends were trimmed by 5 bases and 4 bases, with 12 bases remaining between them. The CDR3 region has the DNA TGTGCCAGCAGCCCGGGGAGTCATTACGAGCAGTACTTC. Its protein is CASSPGSHYEQYF.

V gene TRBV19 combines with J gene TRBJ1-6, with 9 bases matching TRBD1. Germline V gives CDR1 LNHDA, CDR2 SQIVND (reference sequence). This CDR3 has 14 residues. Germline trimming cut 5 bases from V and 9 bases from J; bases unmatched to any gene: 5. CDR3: CASSPGQGGSPLHF. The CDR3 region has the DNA TGTGCCAGTAGTCCGGGACAGGGTGGTTCACCCCTCCACTTT.

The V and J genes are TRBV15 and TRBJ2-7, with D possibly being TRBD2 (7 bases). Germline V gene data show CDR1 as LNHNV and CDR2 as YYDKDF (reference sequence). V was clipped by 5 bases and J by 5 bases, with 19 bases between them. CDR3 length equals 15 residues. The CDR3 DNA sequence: TGTGCCACCAGCCGACGAAGGGGGGGATTACACGAGCAGTACTTC. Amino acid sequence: CATSRRRGGLHEQYF.

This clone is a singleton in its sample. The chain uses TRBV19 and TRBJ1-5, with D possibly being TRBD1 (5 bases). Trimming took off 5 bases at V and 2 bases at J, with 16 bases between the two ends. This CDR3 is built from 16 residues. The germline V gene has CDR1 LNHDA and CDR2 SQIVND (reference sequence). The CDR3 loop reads CASSGWRGRGNQPQHF. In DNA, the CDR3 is TGTGCCAGTAGTGGCTGGCGGGGCAGGGGCAATCAGCCCCAGCATTTT.

The CDR3 protein is CASSPRDPGTASYEQYF. DNA for the CDR3: TGTGCCAGCAGCCCACGCGACCCCGGGACAGCATCCTACGAGCAGTACTTC. V usage is TRBV7-9 and J usage is TRBJ2-7; TRBD1 matches at 7 bases. Germline CDR1 SEHNR, CDR2 FQNEAQ (reference sequence). The CDR3 has 17 residues. Unmatched junction bases numbered 14, after V lost 5 bases and J lost 1 base.